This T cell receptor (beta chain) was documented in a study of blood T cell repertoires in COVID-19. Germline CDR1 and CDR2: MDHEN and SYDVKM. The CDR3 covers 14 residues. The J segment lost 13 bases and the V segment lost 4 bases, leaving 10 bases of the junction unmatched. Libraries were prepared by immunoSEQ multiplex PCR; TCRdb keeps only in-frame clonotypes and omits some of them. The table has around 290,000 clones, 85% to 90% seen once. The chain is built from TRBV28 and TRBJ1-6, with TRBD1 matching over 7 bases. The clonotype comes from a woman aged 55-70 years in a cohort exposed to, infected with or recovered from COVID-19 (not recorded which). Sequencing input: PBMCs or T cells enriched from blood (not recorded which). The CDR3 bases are TGTGCCAGCAGTTCGACAGGGCCTCAGGGGCCCCTCCACTTT. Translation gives CASSSTGPQGPLHF.